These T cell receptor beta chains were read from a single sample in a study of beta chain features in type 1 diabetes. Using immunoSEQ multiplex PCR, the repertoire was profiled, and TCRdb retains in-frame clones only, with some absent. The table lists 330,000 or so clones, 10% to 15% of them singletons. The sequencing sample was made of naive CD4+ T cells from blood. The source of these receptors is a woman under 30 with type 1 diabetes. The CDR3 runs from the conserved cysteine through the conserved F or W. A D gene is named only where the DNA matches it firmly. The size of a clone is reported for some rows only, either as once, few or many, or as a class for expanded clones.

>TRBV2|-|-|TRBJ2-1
TGTGCCAGCAGTGAAAACCGGGTAGAGCAGTTCTTC
CASSENRVEQFF
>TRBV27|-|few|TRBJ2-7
TGTGCCAGCAGTTGGCTCGACAAAGCCGACTACGAGCAGTACTTC
CASSWLDKADYEQYF
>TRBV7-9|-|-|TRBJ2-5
TGTGCCAGCAGCTTTGAACTGGGGCAGGGAAAAGAGACCCAGTACTTC
CASSFELGQGKETQYF
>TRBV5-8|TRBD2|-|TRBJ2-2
TGTGCCAGCAGCTTGGGACTAGCGGGAGACACCGGGGAGCTGTTTTTT
CASSLGLAGDTGELFF
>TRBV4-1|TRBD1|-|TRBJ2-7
TGCGCCAGCAGCAGACCGGGACAGGGGGGCGGCGAGCAGTACTTC
CASSRPGQGGGEQYF
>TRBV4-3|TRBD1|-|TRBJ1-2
TGCGCCAGCAGCCAAGCAGGGGGCTATGGCTACACCTTC
CASSQAGGYGYTF
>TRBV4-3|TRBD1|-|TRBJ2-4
TGCGCCAGCAGCCAAGATCCCCCGGGACAGGGCAAAAACATTCAGTACTTC
CASSQDPPGQGKNIQYF
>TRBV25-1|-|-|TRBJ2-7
TGTGCCAGCAGTGAAGCTCGGGGGTTAGGGCTGGAGGAGCAGTACTTC
CASSEARGLGLEEQYF
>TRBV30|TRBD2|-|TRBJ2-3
TGTGCCTGGAGTGTGAAGGGAGGGCGCACAGATACGCAGTATTTT
CAWSVKGGRTDTQYF
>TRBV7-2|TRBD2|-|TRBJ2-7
TGTGCCAGCAGCTTAGGCGAAGCGGGGCTTTCGGACTACGAGCAGTACTTC
CASSLGEAGLSDYEQYF
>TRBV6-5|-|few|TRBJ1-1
TGTGCCAGCAGTTACGGACAGAGCACTGAAGCTTTCTTT
CASSYGQSTEAFF
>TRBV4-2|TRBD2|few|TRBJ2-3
TGTGCCAGCAGCCAGCGGGAGAGCACAGATACGCAGTATTTT
CASSQRESTDTQYF
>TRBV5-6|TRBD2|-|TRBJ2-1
TGTGCCAGCAGCCCGGGACTAGCGGGAGGGTACTACAATGAGCAGTTCTTC
CASSPGLAGGYYNEQFF
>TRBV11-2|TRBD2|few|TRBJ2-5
TGTGCCAGCAGCTTAATGCTAGCGGGGGAAGAGACCCAGTACTTC
CASSLMLAGEETQYF
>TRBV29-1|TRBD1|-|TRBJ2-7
TGCAGCGTCGTCAGGGGGAATGGCGAGCAGTACTTC
CSVVRGNGEQYF
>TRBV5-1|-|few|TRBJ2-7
TGCGCCAGCAGCTTGAAGGCACAGATTTCCTACGAGCAGTACTTC
CASSLKAQISYEQYF
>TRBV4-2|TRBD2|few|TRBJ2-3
TGTGCCAGCAGCCAAGAGTATCGACTAGCGGGAGTCGCAGATACGCAGTATTTT
CASSQEYRLAGVADTQYF
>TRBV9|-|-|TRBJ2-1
TGTGCCAGCAGCGTATCGGGTAGCTCCTACAATGAGCAGTTCTTC
CASSVSGSSYNEQFF
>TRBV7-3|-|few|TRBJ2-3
TGTGCCAGCAGCTTGGGGCAGTACACAGATACGCAGTATTTT
CASSLGQYTDTQYF
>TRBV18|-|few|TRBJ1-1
TGTGCCAGCTCACGCCAAAGGGAAGCGGGTGAAGCTTTCTTT
CASSRQREAGEAFF
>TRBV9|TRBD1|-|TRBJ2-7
TGTGCCAGCAGCGTAGGGGGGACAGGTACCTACGAGCAGTACTTC
CASSVGGTGTYEQYF
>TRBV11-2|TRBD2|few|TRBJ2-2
TGTGCCAGCAGCCCTCTATCACTAGCGGGCTGGACCGGGGAGCTGTTTTTT
CASSPLSLAGWTGELFF
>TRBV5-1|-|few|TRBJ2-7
TGCGCCAGCAGCTTGGAATCTGCTTATAGCCTTCCCTACGAGCAGTACTTC
CASSLESAYSLPYEQYF
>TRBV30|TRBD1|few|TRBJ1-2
TGTGCCTGGAGCGCCGGGACAGGGGATGGCTACACCTTC
CAWSAGTGDGYTF
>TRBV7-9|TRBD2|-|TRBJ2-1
TGTGCCAGCAGCTTAGGCTCCGGGACTAGCGGTAATGAGCAGTTCTTC
CASSLGSGTSGNEQFF
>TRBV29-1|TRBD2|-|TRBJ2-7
TGCAGCGTTGCTAGCGGGGTAAACTACGAGCAGTACTTC
CSVASGVNYEQYF